The present entry profiles one TCR beta chain with its context. As yet, its antigen is unknown. This specimen comes from a study of beta chain features in type 1 diabetes. Study-level results: Sequencing the cDNA could make cells with high TCR expression show up more than they should. The naive, central memory and Treg TCRB repertoires of patients appeared to be more similar to one another than those of healthy donors. Reduced insertions and increased deletions marked VDJ junctions in type 1 diabetes patients.

All of the isolated RNA was reverse transcribed, so expressed TCRB transcripts were sequenced. Generated by immunoSEQ multiplex PCR, the TCRdb table keeps only in-frame clones and is missing some. This table holds 300,000 to 450,000 clones, around 20% found once. From germline, CDR1 is SGHTA and CDR2 FQGNSA. The germline V and J ends were trimmed by 4 bases and 7 bases, with 14 bases remaining between them. The CDR3 is 14 residues long. Via the markers CD45RO/CCR7/CD25/CD127/CD95/CD27, stem cell-like memory, regulatory, central memory and naive CD4+ cells were sorted. This sequence joins TRBV7-2 and TRBJ1-5; D gene uncertain. The clonotype was recovered from a woman aged 18-29 years in good health. Sequences were obtained from naive CD4+ T cells from blood. The CDR3 region is CASSSLFQSQPQHF. The CDR3 DNA sequence: TGTGCCAGCAGCTCCCTCTTCCAAAGCCAGCCCCAGCATTTT.